A single sample is the source of the 22 T cell receptor beta chains below, sequenced in a study of cytomegalovirus exposure and HLA in healthy donors. PCR employed 60 Vbeta and 13 Jbeta primers. TCRdb keeps only in-frame clones here, not all; method: immunoSEQ multiplex PCR. The sample totals about 58,000 clones. Sequences were obtained from PBMCs. These receptors originate from a woman younger than 35 in good health and CMV-seronegative.

J is TRBJ1-3 and V is TRBV5-1, with D maybe TRBD1 (6 bases). The germline V and J ends were trimmed by 0 bases and 4 bases, with 11 bases remaining between them. The germline V gene has CDR1 SGHRS and CDR2 YFSETQ. The CDR3 has 15 residues. CDR3 nucleotides: TGCGCCAGCAGCTTGGCCGGGGGGCAAGGAAACACCATATATTTT. Amino acids: CASSLAGGQGNTIYF.

This sequence joins TRBV28 and TRBJ2-7; 8 bases agree with TRBD1. Looked up from germline, CDR1 is MDHEN and CDR2 is SYDVKM. This CDR3 has 18 amino acids. Trimming cost V 6 bases and J 3 bases; bases outside gene matches: 19. This CDR3 is CASSPVRGRRFGLYEQYF. The CDR3 nucleotides are TGTGCCAGCAGCCCCGTCAGGGGGCGTCGGTTCGGACTCTACGAGCAGTACTTC.

The genes are TRBV9 and TRBJ2-2; D is unclear. V lost 0 bases to trimming and J lost 4 bases, with 7 bases between them. CDR3 length: 14 amino acids. The germline gives CDR1 SGDLS, CDR2 YYNGEE. CDR3 protein: CASSVAIPTGELFF. Written as DNA, the CDR3 is TGTGCCAGCAGCGTAGCCATTCCCACCGGGGAGCTGTTTTTT.

The chain joins TRBV19 to TRBJ1-2; D might be TRBD1 (6 bases). The CDR3 is made up of 15 amino acids. Germline CDR1 and CDR2: LNHDA and SQIVND (reference sequence). V lost 5 bases and J 8 bases, leaving 21 bases between the germline ends. The CDR3 nucleotides are TGTGCCAGTAGTTTCTCACCAACAGGGATCAAGGGCTACACCTTC. Translating gives CASSFSPTGIKGYTF.

The rearrangement links TRBV5-1 to TRBJ2-3; a weak D match, TRBD1 (5 bases). The CDR3 loop spans 18 amino acids. V lost 0 bases and J 2 bases, leaving 19 bases between the germline ends. The germline V gene encodes CDR1 SGHRS and CDR2 YFSETQ. The CDR3 protein is CASSLVPQSGHLTDTQYF. The CDR3 bases are TGCGCCAGCAGCTTGGTGCCGCAATCTGGACACCTCACAGATACGCAGTATTTT.

This rearrangement joins TRBV5-1 to TRBJ1-1, with TRBD1 identical over 7 bases. This CDR3 has 15 residues. The germline gives CDR1 SGHRS, CDR2 YFSETQ. The V and J ends lost 1 base and 2 bases, in that order; junction bases with no gene match: 5. CDR3 amino acids: CASSLQDRPNTEAFF. CDR3 DNA: TGCGCCAGCAGCTTGCAGGACAGGCCTAACACTGAAGCTTTCTTT. Full variable domain (missing parts from reference TRBV5-1 and TRBJ1-1): KAGVTQTPRYLIKTRGQQVTLSCSPISGHRSVSWYQQTPGQGLQFLFEYFSETQRNKGNFPGRFSGRQFSNSRSEMNVSTLELGDSALYLCASSLQDRPNTEAFFGQGTRLTVV.

CDR3 nucleotide sequence: TGCGCCAGCAGACAGCGGGTGAGCTCCTACGAGCAGTACTTC. It specifies CASRQRVSSYEQYF. This rearrangement joins TRBV5-1 to TRBJ2-7; TRBD2 is a possible D gene (6 bases). CDR3 length: 14 residues. The V end was cut by 5 bases, the J end by 0 bases, with 12 bases between. The germline gives CDR1 SGHRS, CDR2 YFSETQ.

This chain connects TRBV19 to TRBJ2-3; D is possibly TRBD1 (7 bases). This CDR3 spans 16 amino acids. The ends were cut back, 6 bases at V and 0 bases at J, with 16 bases in the middle. Germline CDR1 is LNHDA and CDR2 is SQIVND (reference sequence). The CDR3 spells CASRRSRGTSTDTQYF. Here the CDR3 DNA reads TGTGCCAGTAGGCGTTCCAGGGGGACTAGCACAGATACGCAGTATTTT.

V and J are TRBV6-1 and TRBJ2-3; a possible D gene is TRBD2 (5 bases). CDR3 length: 14 amino acids. The V and J ends lost 7 bases and 4 bases respectively, with 15 bases between them. Germline CDR1 and CDR2: MNHNS and SASEGT. The CDR3 is CASKPSFSADTQYF. CDR3 bases: TGTGCCAGCAAGCCTAGCTTTTCAGCAGATACGCAGTATTTT.

The chain joins TRBV9 to TRBJ1-5, with 7 bases fitting TRBD1. The CDR3 length is 15 residues. Per the germline V gene, CDR1 is SGDLS and CDR2 is YYNGEE. After removal of 4 bases from V and 5 bases from J, the junction contained 9 bases not matched to a gene. In DNA form, the CDR3 reads TGTGCCAGCAGCACCGGGACAGCCTACGATCAGCCCCAGCATTTT. As protein: CASSTGTAYDQPQHF.

This chain uses TRBV5-1 with TRBJ1-1; 8 bases are shared with TRBD1. This CDR3 spans 14 amino acids. Germline CDR1 SGHRS, CDR2 YFSETQ. V trimming: 5 bases; J trimming: 1 base; junction bases outside the gene matches: 4. CDR3 loop: CASSGQGSNTEAFF. CDR3 coding DNA: TGCGCCAGCAGTGGACAGGGATCGAACACTGAAGCTTTCTTT.

The V gene is TRBV5-1, the J gene TRBJ1-2; no clear D. CDR3 length: 11 residues. CDR1 is SGHRS and CDR2 is YFSETQ in the germline V gene. V dropped 4 bases and J dropped 7 bases, with 8 bases sitting between them. The CDR3 nucleotides read TGCGCCAGCAGCGAGCGTACTGGCTACACCTTC. Translated, it gives CASSERTGYTF.

The chain combines TRBV5-4 with TRBJ2-5; D may be TRBD1 (6 bases). Per germline, CDR1 SGHNT and CDR2 YYREEE (reference sequence). V lost 6 bases, J lost 5 bases, and 20 bases lay in between. This CDR3 has 15 residues. DNA for the CDR3: TGTGCCAGCATCCAACAGGGCCGGGGTGAGGAGACCCAGTACTTC. Protein product: CASIQQGRGEETQYF.

The rearrangement joins TRBV5-1 to TRBJ2-1; 10 bases map to TRBD1. Germline V gene sequence: CDR1 SGHRS, CDR2 YFSETQ. J gave up 7 bases and V 4 bases, and 8 bases lay outside the gene matches. The CDR3 runs 15 residues. The CDR3 loop is CASSLTGGSVNEQFF. In DNA, the CDR3 is TGCGCCAGCAGCCTGACAGGGGGCAGTGTTAATGAGCAGTTCTTC.

V gene TRBV6-1 combines with J gene TRBJ2-3; 10 positions match TRBD1. V was clipped by 3 bases and J by 2 bases; unmatched bases: 2. Looked up from germline, CDR1 is MNHNS and CDR2 is SASEGT. This CDR3 comprises 15 residues. The CDR3 DNA reads as TGTGCCAGCAGTGAGGGGACAGGGGTCACAGATACGCAGTATTTT. As protein: CASSEGTGVTDTQYF.

The rearrangement uses TRBV18 and TRBJ1-4; TRBD1 agrees at 8 bases. CDR3 length: 15 residues. Germline values: CDR1 KGHSH, CDR2 LQKENI. The ends lost 4 bases at V and 6 bases at J; junction bases unmatched: 7. The CDR3 nucleotides read TGTGCCAGCTCACGCAACAGGGGGGAAGATGAAAAACTGTTTTTT. Its translation: CASSRNRGEDEKLFF.

The CDR3 here is CASSASEPQHF. CDR3 in DNA: TGTGCCAGCAGTGCTAGTGAGCCCCAGCATTTT. This rearrangement joins TRBV2 to TRBJ1-5; D is uncertain. CDR1 SNHLY and CDR2 FYNNEI come from the germline V gene. V was cut by 4 bases and J by 8 bases, with 6 bases left in between. The CDR3 is made up of 11 amino acids.

The chain recombines TRBV29-1 with TRBJ1-1; 9 bases align to TRBD1. From germline, CDR1 is SQVTM and CDR2 ANQGSEA. The CDR3 runs to 14 residues. Trimming cost V 8 bases and J 0 bases; bases outside gene matches: 7. The chain's CDR3 is CSSKTGGMNTEAFF. For the CDR3, the DNA is TGCAGCTCAAAGACAGGGGGAATGAACACTGAAGCTTTCTTT.

CDR3 in amino acids: CASSLVTSGTNTGELFF. The CDR3 nucleotides read TGCGCCAGCAGCTTGGTTACTAGCGGAACGAACACCGGGGAGCTGTTTTTT. The gene calls are TRBV5-1 and TRBJ2-2, with 8 positions matching TRBD2. This CDR3 is 17 amino acids long. Germline V CDR1 and CDR2: SGHRS, YFSETQ. V was clipped by 0 bases and J by 0 bases; unmatched bases: 4. The full variable domain, its missing parts supplied by reference TRBV5-1 and TRBJ2-2, is KAGVTQTPRYLIKTRGQQVTLSCSPISGHRSVSWYQQTPGQGLQFLFEYFSETQRNKGNFPGRFSGRQFSNSRSEMNVSTLELGDSALYLCASSLVTSGTNTGELFFGEGSRLTVL.

The rearrangement links TRBV28 to TRBJ1-5; 7 positions agree with TRBD1. CDR1 and CDR2 (germline): MDHEN, SYDVKM. This CDR3 has 15 residues. The V gene end was trimmed by 2 bases and the J gene end by 2 bases; junction bases not matched to a gene: 3. CDR3 sequence reads: CASSLLGGGNQPQHF. CDR3 sequence (DNA): TGTGCCAGCAGTTTACTAGGGGGCGGCAATCAGCCCCAGCATTTT.

The chain is built from TRBV6-1 and TRBJ1-5; 10 bases line up with TRBD1. Germline trimming cut 4 bases from V and 5 bases from J; bases unmatched to any gene: 8. The CDR3 is 16 amino acids. Germline loops: CDR1 MNHNS, CDR2 SASEGT. The DNA for the CDR3 is TGTGCCAGCAGTGGCCTCGACAGGGGGCTTGATCAGCCCCAGCATTTT. Translated, it gives CASSGLDRGLDQPQHF.

The genes are TRBV19 and TRBJ1-2; D not certain. In germline, CDR1 is LNHDA, CDR2 SQIVND (reference sequence). V was trimmed by 0 bases and J by 8 bases, leaving 13 bases between them. The CDR3 runs 14 residues. The CDR3 loop is CASSIDGSGHGYTF. Here the CDR3 DNA reads TGTGCCAGTAGTATAGATGGGTCAGGTCACGGCTACACCTTC. Full variable domain (missing parts from reference TRBV19 and TRBJ1-2): DGGITQSPKYLFRKEGQNVTLSCEQNLNHDAMYWYRQDPGQGLRLIYYSQIVNDFQKGDIAEGYSVSREKKESFPLTVTSAQKNPTAFYLCASSIDGSGHGYTFGSGTRLTVV.